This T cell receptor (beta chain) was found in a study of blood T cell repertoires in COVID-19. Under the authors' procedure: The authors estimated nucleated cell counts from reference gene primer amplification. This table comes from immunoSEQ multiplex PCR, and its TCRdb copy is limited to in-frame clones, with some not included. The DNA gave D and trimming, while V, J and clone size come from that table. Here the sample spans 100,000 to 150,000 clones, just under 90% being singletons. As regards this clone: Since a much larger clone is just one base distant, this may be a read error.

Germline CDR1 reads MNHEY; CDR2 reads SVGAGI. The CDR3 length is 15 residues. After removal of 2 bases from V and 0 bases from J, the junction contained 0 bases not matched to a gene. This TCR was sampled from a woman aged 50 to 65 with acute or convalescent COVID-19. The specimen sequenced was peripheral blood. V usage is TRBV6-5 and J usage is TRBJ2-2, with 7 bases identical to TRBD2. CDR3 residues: CASSYSGANTGELFF. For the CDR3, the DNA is TGTGCCAGCAGTTACAGCGGGGCGAACACCGGGGAGCTGTTTTTT.